This T cell receptor beta chain was identified in a study of shared clonotypes between healthy human individuals. CD8 cells classed as naive were CD45RO-negative and positively selected for CCR7, excluding terminally differentiated effector memory CD45RA+ cells. CDR1 is SEHNR, CDR2 FQNEAQ, per germline (reference sequence). The CDR3 sequence is 16 residues long. J gave up 4 bases and V 4 bases, and 13 bases lay outside the gene matches. Whole-study results and caveats: What rarefaction showed was incomplete sorted-subset sequencing despite large depth.

Using immunoSEQ multiplex PCR, the repertoire was profiled, and TCRdb retains in-frame clones only, with some absent. The repertoire has 1.5 million to 2.5 million clones, about 95% of them found once; the top ten carry less than 1.5%. In regard to this clone: Its antigen remains unknown.

The rearrangement joins TRBV7-9 to TRBJ2-7; 7 positions match TRBD2. Sequenced: naive CD8+ T cells sorted from blood. The clonotype originates from a man younger than 35 in good health. CDR3 sequence reads: CASSSRSGGDSYEQYF. The CDR3 nucleotides are TGTGCCAGCAGCTCCCGCTCGGGGGGAGATTCGTACGAGCAGTACTTC. The complete variable domain, with remaining parts taken from reference TRBV7-9 and TRBJ2-7, reads DTGVSQNPRHKITKRGQNVTFRCDPISEHNRLYWYRQTLGQGPEFLTYFQNEAQLEKSRLLSDRFSAERPKGSFSTLEIQRTEQGDSAMYLCASSSRSGGDSYEQYFGPGTRLTVT.